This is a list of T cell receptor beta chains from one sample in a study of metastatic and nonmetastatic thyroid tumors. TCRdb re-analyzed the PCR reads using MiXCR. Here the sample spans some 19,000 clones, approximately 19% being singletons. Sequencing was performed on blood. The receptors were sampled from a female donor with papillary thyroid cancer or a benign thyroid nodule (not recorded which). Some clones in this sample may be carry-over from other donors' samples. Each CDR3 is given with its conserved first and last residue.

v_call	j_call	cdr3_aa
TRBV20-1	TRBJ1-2	CSAVVKGTGPYGYTF
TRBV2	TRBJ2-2	CASKGGCGELFF
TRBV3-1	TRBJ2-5	CASSQIRETQYF
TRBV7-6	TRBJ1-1	CASSPGGGGYTEAFF
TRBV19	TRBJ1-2	CASTGLGYGYTF
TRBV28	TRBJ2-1	CASSGGTVGNEQFF
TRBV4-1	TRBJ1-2	CASSPRTTENYGYTF
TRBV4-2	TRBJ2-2	CASSQDRRHKVWQLFF
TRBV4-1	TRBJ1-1	CASSHLQGANTEAFF
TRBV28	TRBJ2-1	CASRTPGPGRNEQFF
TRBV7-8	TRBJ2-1	CASMLTSGGNEQFF
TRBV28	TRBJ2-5	CASSLLSLTAFGQETQYF
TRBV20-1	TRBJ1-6	CSASRVQGSSPLHF
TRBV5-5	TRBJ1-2	CASSLRQNYGYTF
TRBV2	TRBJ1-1	CASSVVENTEAFF
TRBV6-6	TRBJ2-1	CASSYKINEQFF